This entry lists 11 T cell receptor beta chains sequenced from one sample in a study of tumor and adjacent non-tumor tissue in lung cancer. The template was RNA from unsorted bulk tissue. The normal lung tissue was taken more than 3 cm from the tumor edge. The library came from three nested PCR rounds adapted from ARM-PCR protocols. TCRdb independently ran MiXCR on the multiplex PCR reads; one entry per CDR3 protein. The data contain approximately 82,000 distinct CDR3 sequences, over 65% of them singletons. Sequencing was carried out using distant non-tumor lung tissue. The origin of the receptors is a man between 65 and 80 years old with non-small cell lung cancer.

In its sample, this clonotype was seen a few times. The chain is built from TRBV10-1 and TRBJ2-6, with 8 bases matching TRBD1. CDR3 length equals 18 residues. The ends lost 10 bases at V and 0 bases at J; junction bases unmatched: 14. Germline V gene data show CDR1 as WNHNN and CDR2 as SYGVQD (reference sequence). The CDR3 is CANRRGPGGPSGANVLTF. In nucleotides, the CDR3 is TGCGCCAACAGGAGGGGCCCAGGGGGCCCCTCTGGGGCCAACGTCCTGACTTTC.

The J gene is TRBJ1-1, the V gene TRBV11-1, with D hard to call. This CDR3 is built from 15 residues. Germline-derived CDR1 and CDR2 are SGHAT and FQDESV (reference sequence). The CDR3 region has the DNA TGTATCAGCAGCTTAGAGAATCGGGTGGGGACTGAAGCTTTCTTT. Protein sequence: CISSLENRVGTEAFF.

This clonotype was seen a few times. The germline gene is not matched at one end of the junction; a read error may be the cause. The CDR3 reads CASSESGFTQYF. The CDR3 DNA reads TGTGCAAGCAGTGAATCAGGTTTTACGCAGTATTTT. The rearrangement links TRBV6-1 to TRBJ2-3; D unclear. This CDR3 spans 12 amino acids. From germline, CDR1 is MNHNS and CDR2 SASEGT.

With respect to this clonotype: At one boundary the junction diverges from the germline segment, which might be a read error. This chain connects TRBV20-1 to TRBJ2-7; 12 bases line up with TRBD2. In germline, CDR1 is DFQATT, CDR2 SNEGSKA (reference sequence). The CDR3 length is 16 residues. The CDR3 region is CSPREEGTSGWSEQYF. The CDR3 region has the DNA TGCAGTCCTAGAGAAGAGGGGACTAGCGGGTGGTCGGAGCAGTACTTC.

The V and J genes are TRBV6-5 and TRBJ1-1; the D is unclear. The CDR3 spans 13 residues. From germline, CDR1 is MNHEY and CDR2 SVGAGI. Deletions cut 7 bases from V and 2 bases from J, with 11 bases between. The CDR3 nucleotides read TGTGCCAGCACTTGGGGTCTTAACACTGAAGCTTTCTTT. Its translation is CASTWGLNTEAFF.

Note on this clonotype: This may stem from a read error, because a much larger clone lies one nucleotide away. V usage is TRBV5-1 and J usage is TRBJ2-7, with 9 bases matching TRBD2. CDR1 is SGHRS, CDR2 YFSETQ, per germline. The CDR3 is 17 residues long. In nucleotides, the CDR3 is TGCGCCAGCAGCCGCGCAGCGGGGGGATTCGTTAGTTACGAGCATTACTTC. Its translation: CASSRAAGGFVSYEHYF.

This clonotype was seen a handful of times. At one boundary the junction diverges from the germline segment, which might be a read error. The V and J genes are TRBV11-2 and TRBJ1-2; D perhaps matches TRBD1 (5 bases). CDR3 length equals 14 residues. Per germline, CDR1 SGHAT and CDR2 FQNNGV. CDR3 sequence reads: CASSATGGNYDYTF. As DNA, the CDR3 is TGTGCCAGCTCGGCGACTGGGGGTAACTATGACTACACCTTC. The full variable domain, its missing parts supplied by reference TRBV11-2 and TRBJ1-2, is EAGVAQSPRYKIIEKRQSVAFWCNPISGHATLYWYQQILGQGPKLLIQFQNNGVVDDSQLPKDRFSAERLKGVDSTLKIQPAKLEDSAVYLCASSATGGNYDYTFGSGTRLTVV.

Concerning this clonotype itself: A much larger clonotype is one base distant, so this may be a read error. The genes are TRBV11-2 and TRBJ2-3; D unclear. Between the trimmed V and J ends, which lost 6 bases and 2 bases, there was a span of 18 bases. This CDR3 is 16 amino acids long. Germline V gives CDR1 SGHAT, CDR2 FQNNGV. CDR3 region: CASRLPPGRVTDTQYF. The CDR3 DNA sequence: TGTGCCAGCAGATTACCCCCCGGACGCGTCACAGATACGCAGTATTTT.

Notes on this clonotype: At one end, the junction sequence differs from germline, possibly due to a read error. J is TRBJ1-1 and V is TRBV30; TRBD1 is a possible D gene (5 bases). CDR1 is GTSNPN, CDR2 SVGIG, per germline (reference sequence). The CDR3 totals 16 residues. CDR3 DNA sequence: TGTGCCTGGAGCCAAGGGGCTGGGACGCTGAACAATGAAGCTTTCTTT. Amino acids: CAWSQGAGTLNNEAFF.

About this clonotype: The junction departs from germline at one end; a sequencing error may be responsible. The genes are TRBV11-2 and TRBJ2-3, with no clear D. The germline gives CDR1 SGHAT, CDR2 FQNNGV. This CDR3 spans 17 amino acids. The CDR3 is CTSSSYSDTAKTDTQYF. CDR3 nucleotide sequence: TGTACCAGCAGCTCTTACTCTGACACTGCTAAGACAGATACGCAGTATTTT. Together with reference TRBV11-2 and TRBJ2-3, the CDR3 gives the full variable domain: EAGVAQSPRYKIIEKRQSVAFWCNPISGHATLYWYQQILGQGPKLLIQFQNNGVVDDSQLPKDRFSAERLKGVDSTLKIQPAKLEDSAVYLCTSSSYSDTAKTDTQYFGPGTRLTVL.

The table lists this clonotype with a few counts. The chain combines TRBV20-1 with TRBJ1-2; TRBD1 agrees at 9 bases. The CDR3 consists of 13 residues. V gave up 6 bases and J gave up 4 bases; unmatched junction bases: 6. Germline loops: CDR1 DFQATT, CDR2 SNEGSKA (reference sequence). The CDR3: CSALLGQGYGYTF. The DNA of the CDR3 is TGCAGTGCCCTCCTGGGACAGGGCTATGGCTACACCTTC.